This is a list of T cell receptor beta chains from one sample in a study of shared clonotypes between healthy human individuals. The data were produced by immunoSEQ multiplex PCR, yet TCRdb's version contains in-frame clones alone and is incomplete. The sample consists of about 1,900,000 clones, over 85% of them appearing once. Sequenced sample: naive CD8+ T cells sorted from blood. The receptors were gathered from a man aged 18 to 35 in good health. Both conserved end residues are part of each CDR3. Fields, in order: J gene, clone size, D gene, CDR3 length, V gene, CDR3 protein, CDR3 DNA. D genes are given only for firm matches. Clone size appears in some rows only: once, few, many, or a class for an expanded clone.

J: TRBJ2-7; size: .; D: TRBD1; length: 14; V: TRBV7-6; CDR3: CASSLATGTYEQYF; DNA: TGTGCCAGCAGCTTAGCGACAGGGACCTACGAGCAGTACTTC
J: TRBJ1-5; size: .; D: .; length: 15; V: TRBV2; CDR3: CASSDGPTSNQPQHF; DNA: TGTGCCAGCAGTGATGGCCCGACAAGCAATCAGCCCCAGCATTTT
J: TRBJ1-5; size: .; D: .; length: 15; V: TRBV4-3; CDR3: CASSQVTGGNQPQHF; DNA: TGCGCCAGCAGCCAGGTGACAGGTGGCAATCAGCCCCAGCATTTT
J: TRBJ2-7; size: .; D: .; length: 14; V: TRBV4-3; CDR3: CASSQEGGADEQYF; DNA: TGCGCCAGCAGCCAAGAAGGGGGAGCGGACGAGCAGTACTTC
J: TRBJ2-1; size: .; D: TRBD2; length: 16; V: TRBV9; CDR3: CASSPALAGGNNEQFF; DNA: TGTGCCAGCAGCCCGGCCCTAGCGGGAGGGAACAATGAGCAGTTCTTC
J: TRBJ2-5; size: .; D: TRBD2; length: 14; V: TRBV6-6; CDR3: CASSATSAKETQYF; DNA: TGTGCCAGCAGCGCTACTAGCGCTAAAGAGACCCAGTACTTC
J: TRBJ2-7; size: .; D: .; length: 14; V: TRBV11-2; CDR3: CASSFGRVRYEQYF; DNA: TGTGCCAGCAGCTTTGGCAGGGTAAGGTACGAGCAGTACTTC
J: TRBJ2-7; size: .; D: TRBD1; length: 15; V: TRBV7-9; CDR3: CASSLPDRAPHEQYF; DNA: TGTGCCAGCAGTCTCCCGGACAGGGCCCCACACGAGCAGTACTTC
J: TRBJ1-1; size: .; D: TRBD1; length: 20; V: TRBV7-8; CDR3: CASSLGTDRDRGNWNTEAFF; DNA: TGTGCCAGCAGCTTAGGGACCGACCGCGACAGGGGAAACTGGAACACTGAAGCTTTCTTT
J: TRBJ2-2; size: .; D: .; length: 14; V: TRBV30; CDR3: CASRGEVGPGELFF; DNA: TGTGCCTCCCGCGGGGAGGTCGGACCCGGGGAGCTGTTTTTT
J: TRBJ2-7; size: .; D: .; length: 13; V: TRBV4-2; CDR3: CASSQVTAFEQYF; DNA: TGTGCCAGCAGCCAGGTCACAGCCTTCGAGCAGTACTTC
J: TRBJ1-6; size: .; D: .; length: 14; V: TRBV2; CDR3: CASSEVGHRSPLHF; DNA: TGTGCCAGCAGTGAGGTCGGACACCGGTCACCCCTCCACTTT
J: TRBJ1-1; size: .; D: .; length: 17; V: TRBV13; CDR3: CASSSFGDGTPVGEAFF; DNA: TGTGCCAGCAGCTCATTCGGGGATGGGACACCTGTTGGGGAAGCTTTCTTT
J: TRBJ1-1; size: .; D: .; length: 13; V: TRBV30; CDR3: CAWRLDRNTEAFF; DNA: TGTGCCTGGAGGTTGGACAGGAACACTGAAGCTTTCTTT
J: TRBJ1-6; size: .; D: .; length: 14; V: TRBV5-6; CDR3: CASSSGQTYSPLHF; DNA: TGTGCCAGCAGCTCTGGGCAGACATATTCACCCCTCCACTTT
J: TRBJ2-2; size: .; D: TRBD2; length: 17; V: TRBV10-1; CDR3: CASSESRLAVNTGELFF; DNA: TGCGCCAGCAGTGAGTCGCGGCTAGCGGTGAACACCGGGGAGCTGTTTTTT
J: TRBJ1-6; size: .; D: .; length: 14; V: TRBV6-5; CDR3: CASSYGEGFIPLHF; DNA: TGTGCCAGCAGTTACGGGGAGGGGTTCATTCCCCTCCACTTT
J: TRBJ2-1; size: .; D: TRBD1; length: 16; V: TRBV11-2; CDR3: CASSSFPDRGRDEQFF; DNA: TGTGCCAGCAGCTCCTTTCCGGACAGGGGGCGAGATGAGCAGTTCTTC
J: TRBJ2-7; size: .; D: .; length: 13; V: TRBV5-5; CDR3: CASSLGPAYEQYF; DNA: TGTGCCAGCAGCTTGGGGCCAGCCTACGAGCAGTACTTC
J: TRBJ1-6; size: .; D: .; length: 17; V: TRBV2; CDR3: CASSSPAGATYNSPLHF; DNA: TGTGCCAGCAGTTCACCCGCAGGGGCGACCTATAATTCACCCCTCCACTTT
J: TRBJ2-2; size: .; D: .; length: 14; V: TRBV28; CDR3: CASSLEWGTGELFF; DNA: TGTGCCAGCAGTTTGGAGTGGGGCACCGGGGAGCTGTTTTTT
J: TRBJ1-2; size: .; D: TRBD1; length: 17; V: TRBV6-1; CDR3: CASREFAGTAINYGYTF; DNA: TGTGCCAGCAGAGAATTTGCCGGGACAGCAATTAACTATGGCTACACCTTC
J: TRBJ2-3; size: .; D: .; length: 13; V: TRBV6-1; CDR3: CARSSGVTDTQYF; DNA: TGTGCCAGATCCTCGGGGGTCACAGATACGCAGTATTTT
J: TRBJ2-1; size: .; D: .; length: 15; V: TRBV27; CDR3: CASSFSGYNYNEQFF; DNA: TGTGCCAGCAGTTTTTCGGGCTACAACTACAATGAGCAGTTCTTC
J: TRBJ1-1; size: .; D: .; length: 11; V: TRBV6-1; CDR3: CARTGFTEAFF; DNA: TGTGCCAGAACAGGGTTCACTGAAGCTTTCTTT
J: TRBJ2-7; size: .; D: .; length: 13; V: TRBV7-2; CDR3: CASSLGLALEQYF; DNA: TGTGCCAGCAGCTTAGGGCTAGCCCTCGAGCAGTACTTC
J: TRBJ1-5; size: .; D: .; length: 14; V: TRBV5-8; CDR3: CASSLPQSNQPQHF; DNA: TGTGCCAGCAGCTTGCCACAAAGCAATCAGCCCCAGCATTTT
J: TRBJ2-1; size: .; D: .; length: 14; V: TRBV7-8; CDR3: CASSLIARAGEQFF; DNA: TGTGCCAGCAGCTTAATCGCGCGGGCCGGTGAGCAGTTCTTC
J: TRBJ2-7; size: .; D: TRBD1; length: 15; V: TRBV6-1; CDR3: CASSEWTGRSYEQYF; DNA: TGTGCCAGCAGTGAATGGACAGGCCGCTCCTACGAGCAGTACTTC
J: TRBJ1-1; size: .; D: TRBD1; length: 18; V: TRBV4-3; CDR3: CASSQDKDRGVENTEAFF; DNA: TGCGCCAGCAGCCAAGATAAGGACAGGGGTGTTGAGAACACTGAAGCTTTCTTT
J: TRBJ2-5; size: .; D: .; length: 18; V: TRBV7-9; CDR3: CASTPTPIADVGRETQYF; DNA: TGTGCCAGCACCCCAACCCCTATAGCGGACGTTGGAAGGGAGACCCAGTACTTC
J: TRBJ1-4; size: few; D: .; length: 15; V: TRBV9; CDR3: CASSVGGATNEKLFF; DNA: TGTGCCAGCAGCGTAGGTGGGGCGACTAATGAAAAACTGTTTTTT
J: TRBJ2-7; size: .; D: TRBD1; length: 13; V: TRBV30; CDR3: CAWATGASYEQYF; DNA: TGTGCCTGGGCAACAGGGGCTTCCTACGAGCAGTACTTC
J: TRBJ2-7; size: .; D: TRBD1; length: 16; V: TRBV7-9; CDR3: CASSSGQDKSSYEQYF; DNA: TGTGCCAGCAGCTCCGGACAGGATAAAAGCTCCTACGAGCAGTACTTC
J: TRBJ1-4; size: .; D: .; length: 16; V: TRBV4-1; CDR3: CASSQVLSATNEKLFF; DNA: TGCGCCAGCAGCCAAGTTCTGTCGGCAACTAATGAAAAACTGTTTTTT
J: TRBJ1-1; size: .; D: .; length: 15; V: TRBV19; CDR3: CASSIRGGGNTEAFF; DNA: TGTGCCAGTAGTATTAGGGGCGGAGGGAACACTGAAGCTTTCTTT
J: TRBJ1-1; size: .; D: .; length: 16; V: TRBV2; CDR3: CAADEDPENPNTEAFF; DNA: TGTGCCGCGGATGAGGACCCTGAGAACCCAAACACTGAAGCTTTCTTT
J: TRBJ1-6; size: once; D: TRBD1; length: 15; V: TRBV10-3; CDR3: CAISDGDRVYSPLHF; DNA: TGTGCCATCAGTGATGGGGACAGGGTTTATTCACCCCTCCACTTT
J: TRBJ2-3; size: .; D: .; length: 12; V: TRBV4-1; CDR3: CASSQDGDTQYF; DNA: TGCGCCAGCAGCCAAGACGGAGATACGCAGTATTTT
J: TRBJ2-7; size: .; D: TRBD2; length: 12; V: TRBV6-5; CDR3: CASSYGGGEQYF; DNA: TGTGCCAGCAGTTACGGGGGGGGCGAGCAGTACTTC
J: TRBJ2-3; size: .; D: .; length: 16; V: TRBV6-1; CDR3: CASSEGDFQSADTQYF; DNA: TGTGCCAGCAGCGAAGGGGATTTTCAATCGGCAGATACGCAGTATTTT
J: TRBJ1-5; size: .; D: .; length: 15; V: TRBV7-8; CDR3: CASSLARKSNQPQHF; DNA: TGTGCCAGCAGCTTAGCCAGGAAAAGCAATCAGCCCCAGCATTTT
J: TRBJ2-7; size: .; D: TRBD1; length: 13; V: TRBV7-9; CDR3: CASGDRGPYEQYF; DNA: TGTGCCAGCGGGGACAGGGGCCCCTACGAGCAGTACTTC
J: TRBJ2-7; size: .; D: TRBD2; length: 18; V: TRBV2; CDR3: CASSEALPGTSGLYEQYF; DNA: TGTGCCAGCAGTGAAGCGCTTCCGGGGACTAGCGGGCTCTACGAGCAGTACTTC
J: TRBJ1-1; size: .; D: TRBD1; length: 15; V: TRBV7-9; CDR3: CASSSVGQGNTEAFF; DNA: TGTGCCAGCAGCTCCGTGGGACAGGGAAATACTGAAGCTTTCTTT
J: TRBJ1-5; size: .; D: .; length: 17; V: TRBV28; CDR3: CASRVLIIGLANQPQHF; DNA: TGTGCCAGCAGAGTCCTCATCATAGGGCTGGCTAATCAGCCCCAGCATTTT
J: TRBJ1-1; size: .; D: .; length: 15; V: TRBV7-9; CDR3: CASSYSTGGNTEAFF; DNA: TGTGCCAGCAGCTACAGTACCGGGGGGAACACTGAAGCTTTCTTT
J: TRBJ2-7; size: .; D: .; length: 13; V: TRBV28; CDR3: CASSLLDSYEQYF; DNA: TGTGCCAGCAGTTTATTGGATTCCTACGAGCAGTACTTC
J: TRBJ2-1; size: many; D: TRBD2; length: 17; V: TRBV27; CDR3: CASSWVGRAPERNEQFF; DNA: TGTGCCAGCAGTTGGGTAGGGAGGGCCCCTGAAAGGAATGAGCAGTTCTTC
J: TRBJ2-2; size: .; D: TRBD2; length: 16; V: TRBV5-6; CDR3: CASSLEREGGTGELFF; DNA: TGTGCCAGCAGCTTGGAACGGGAGGGAGGCACCGGGGAGCTGTTTTTT
J: TRBJ1-3; size: .; D: .; length: 14; V: TRBV28; CDR3: CASSYPAHGNTIYF; DNA: TGTGCCAGCAGTTATCCGGCACATGGAAACACCATATATTTT
J: TRBJ1-1; size: .; D: .; length: 13; V: TRBV7-8; CDR3: CASSLSRDSAAFF; DNA: TGTGCCAGCAGCTTGAGTCGGGATTCGGCAGCTTTCTTT
J: TRBJ1-1; size: .; D: .; length: 15; V: TRBV6-5; CDR3: CASSSLEGENTEAFF; DNA: TGTGCCAGCAGTTCTCTGGAGGGAGAGAACACTGAAGCTTTCTTT